This T cell receptor beta chain was retrieved from a study of long-term antiretroviral therapy in people with HIV. The study's findings and limits: Once patients were on ART, diversity went higher but still fell short of transplant donor controls.

Germline V gene data show CDR1 as MNHEY and CDR2 as SMNVEV (reference sequence). The CDR3 loop spans 15 amino acids. V shed 3 bases and J 3 bases; nucleotides not matched to a gene: 5. Comment on this clone: As yet, its antigen is unknown.

immunoSEQ v3.0 was run at survey level. The table came from immunoSEQ multiplex PCR; TCRdb's copy has only in-frame clones and leaves some out. The sample holds around 32,000 clones, 95% to 98% seen once. This sequence was found in a young man with HIV. The chain recombines TRBV27 with TRBJ2-3, with 8 bases matching TRBD1. The starting material was unsorted PBMCs, obtained 7.6 years after starting antiretroviral therapy. The CDR3 DNA reads TGTGCCAGCAGTTTCCAGGGGGCGAGAACAGATACGCAGTATTTT. Translation: CASSFQGARTDTQYF.